The entry that follows covers one T cell receptor beta chain sequence. This sample was included in a study of TIL therapy for anti-PD-1-resistant metastatic lung cancer. The libraries were made with immunoSEQ v3. Some clones are missing from TCRdb's copy, which holds only in-frame ones; the method was immunoSEQ multiplex PCR. The profile covers more than 20,000 clones, with about 78% appearing a single time and around 6.8% taken by the ten largest. Documented time point: pre-treatment sample, taken before nivolumab and TIL therapy. The CDR3 sequence is 15 residues long. The J segment lost 2 bases and the V segment lost 4 bases, leaving 8 bases of the junction unmatched. Germline V gene sequence: CDR1 MNHEY, CDR2 SVGAGI.

The specimen comprised blood, sampled at baseline. The clonotype originates from a person between 25 and 79 years old with non-small cell lung cancer. The chain has TRBV6-5 and TRBJ2-7, with TRBD1 identical over 7 bases. As DNA, the CDR3 is TGTGCCAGCAGTTCCGGGCGACAGGGTACCTACGAGCAGTACTTC. This sequence encodes CASSSGRQGTYEQYF.